This entry lists 10 T cell receptor beta chains sequenced from one sample in a study of T cells after posttransplantation cyclophosphamide. The protocol was immunoSEQ multiplex PCR, while the TCRdb copy is restricted to in-frame clones and leaves out a portion. The table includes tens of thousands of clones, approximately 90% detected once. The sample comprised PBMCs. These receptors all come from a woman in her thirties or forties with a blood cancer, CMV-positive, and with a related stem cell donor.

V gene TRBV28 combines with J gene TRBJ1-2, with D perhaps TRBD1 (6 bases). V lost 1 base to trimming and J lost 4 bases, with 13 bases between them. The CDR3 is made up of 15 amino acids. Germline-derived CDR1 and CDR2 are MDHEN and SYDVKM. CDR3 coding DNA: TGTGCCAGCAGTTTATATGGGGGCAGAGGCTATGGCTACACCTTC. This gives the protein CASSLYGGRGYGYTF.

This clone has only a few counts. The chain is built from TRBV11-2 and TRBJ2-1; 7 positions match TRBD1. Germline V gene data show CDR1 as SGHAT and CDR2 as FQNNGV. This CDR3 is built from 15 residues. J lost 3 bases, V lost 5 bases, and 7 bases had no gene match. CDR3: CASSLGQELYNEQFF. DNA for the CDR3: TGTGCCAGCAGCCTCGGACAGGAACTCTACAATGAGCAGTTCTTC.

J is TRBJ1-1 and V is TRBV4-1; a weak D match, TRBD1 (5 bases). CDR3 length: 16 amino acids. Trimming took 2 bases from V and 3 from J, leaving 16 bases between them. Looked up from germline, CDR1 is MGHRA and CDR2 is YSYEKL. The CDR3 nucleotides are TGCGCCAGCAGCCAAACGGGGGGTCCTGGGGACACTGAAGCTTTCTTT. Its protein is CASSQTGGPGDTEAFF.

Concerning this clone: A junction boundary mismatches the germline segment, possibly from a read error. The V and J genes are TRBV7-2 and TRBJ2-6; possibly TRBD2 for D (6 bases). CDR3 length: 15 amino acids. Germline V gives CDR1 SGHTA, CDR2 FQGNSA. DNA for the CDR3: TGTGCCAGCAGCTTGGAGGGCTTTGGGACCAACGTCCTGACTTTC. This translates into CASSLEGFGTNVLTF.

The chain joins TRBV7-8 to TRBJ2-5, with TRBD1 matching over 10 bases. The better agreement between TRBJ2-7 and the DNA end casts doubt on the J call. Germline V lookup: CDR1 SGHVS, CDR2 FQNEAQ. The CDR3 extends over 17 amino acids. CDR3 amino acids: CASSTPSGTGVFREQYF. The CDR3 DNA sequence: TGTGCCAGCAGCACCCCCTCCGGGACAGGGGTGTTTCGCGAGCAGTACTTC.

The chain has TRBV11-2 and TRBJ2-2, with D possibly TRBD2 on 5 matching bases. The CDR3 has 14 amino acids. Germline lookup yields CDR1 SGHAT and CDR2 FQNNGV. Trimming took 5 bases from V and 7 from J, leaving 14 bases between them. CDR3 amino acids: CASSTGRGLGELFF. The CDR3 bases are TGTGCCAGCAGCACCGGGCGAGGGCTCGGGGAGCTGTTTTTT.

This rearrangement joins TRBV28 to TRBJ1-5; TRBD1 matches 9 bases. With 6 bases clipped from V and 3 bases from J, the junction kept 9 bases outside the gene matches. The CDR3 contains 16 residues. Germline values: CDR1 MDHEN, CDR2 SYDVKM. CDR3: CASRAPGQGINQPQHF. The CDR3 nucleotides read TGTGCCAGCAGAGCTCCGGGACAGGGAATCAATCAGCCCCAGCATTTT.

The chain has TRBV5-1 and TRBJ1-6; TRBD1 is a possible D gene (5 bases). Germline V gives CDR1 SGHRS, CDR2 YFSETQ. CDR3 length equals 17 residues. V was trimmed by 0 bases and J by 8 bases, leaving 18 bases between them. CDR3 coding DNA: TGCGCCAGCAGCTTGGACCTACAGGTTTATTCTTATTCACCCCTCCACTTT. It specifies CASSLDLQVYSYSPLHF.

V usage is TRBV5-1 and J usage is TRBJ1-1; 10 bases map to TRBD1. Per the germline V gene, CDR1 is SGHRS and CDR2 is YFSETQ. This CDR3 spans 15 amino acids. V gave up 3 bases and J gave up 1 base; unmatched junction bases: 3. The CDR3 spells CASSWGTGANTEAFF. The CDR3 DNA follows: TGCGCCAGCAGCTGGGGGACAGGGGCGAACACTGAAGCTTTCTTT.

This chain connects TRBV13 to TRBJ1-2; the D is unclear. This CDR3 comprises 12 residues. V lost 0 bases, J lost 8 bases, and 7 bases lay in between. Germline values: CDR1 PRHDT, CDR2 FYEKMQ (reference sequence). The CDR3 region has the DNA TGTGCCAGCAGCTTAGGAGGGAGCGGCTACACCTTC. Translating gives CASSLGGSGYTF. Together with reference TRBV13 and TRBJ1-2, the CDR3 gives the full variable domain: AAGVIQSPRHLIKEKRETATLKCYPIPRHDTVYWYQQGPGQDPQFLISFYEKMQSDKGSIPDRFSAQQFSDYHSELNMSSLELGDSALYFCASSLGGSGYTFGSGTRLTVV.